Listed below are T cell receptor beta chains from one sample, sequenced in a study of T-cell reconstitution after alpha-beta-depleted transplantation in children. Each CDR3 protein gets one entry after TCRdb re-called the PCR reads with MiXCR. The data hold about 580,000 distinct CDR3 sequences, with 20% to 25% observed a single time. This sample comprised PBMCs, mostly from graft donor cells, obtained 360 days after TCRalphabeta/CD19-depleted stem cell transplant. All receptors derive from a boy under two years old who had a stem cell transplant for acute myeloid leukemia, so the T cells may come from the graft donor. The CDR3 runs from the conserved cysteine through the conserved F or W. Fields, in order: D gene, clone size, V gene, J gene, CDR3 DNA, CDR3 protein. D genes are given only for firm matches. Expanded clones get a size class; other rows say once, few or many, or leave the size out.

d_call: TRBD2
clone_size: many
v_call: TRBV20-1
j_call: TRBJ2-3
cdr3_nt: TGCAGTGCTAGGGGGGGGTACACAGATACGCAGTATTTT
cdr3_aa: CSARGGYTDTQYF

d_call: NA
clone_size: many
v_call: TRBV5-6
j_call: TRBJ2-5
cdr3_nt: TGTGCCAGCAGCTTAACAGAAGAGACCCAGTACTTC
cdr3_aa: CASSLTEETQYF

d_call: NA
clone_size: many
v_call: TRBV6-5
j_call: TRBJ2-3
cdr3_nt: TGTGCCAGCAGGGCGGGGCTGCCAGATACGCAGTATTTT
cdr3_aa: CASRAGLPDTQYF

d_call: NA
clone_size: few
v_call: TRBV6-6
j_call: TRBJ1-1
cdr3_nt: TGTGCCAGCAGTTACTCGGGTGGGGATGAAGCTTTCTTT
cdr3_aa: CASSYSGGDEAFF

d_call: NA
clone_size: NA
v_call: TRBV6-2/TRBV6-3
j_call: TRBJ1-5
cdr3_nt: TGTGCCAGCAGTAGGGATGTCAATCAGCCCCAGCATTTT
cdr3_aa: CASSRDVNQPQHF

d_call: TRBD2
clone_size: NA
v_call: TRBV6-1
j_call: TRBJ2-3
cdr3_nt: TGTGCCAGCAGGACTAGCGGGGGGACAGATACGCAGTATTTT
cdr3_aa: CASRTSGGTDTQYF

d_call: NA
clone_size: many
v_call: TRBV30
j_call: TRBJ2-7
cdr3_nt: TGTGCCTGGAGTCAACCAGGGGAGAAGTACTTC
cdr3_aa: CAWSQPGEKYF

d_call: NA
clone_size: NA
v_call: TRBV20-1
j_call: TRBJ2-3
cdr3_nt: TGCAGTGCTAGAGCGGGGTTGGTCGTTACAGATACGCAGTATTTT
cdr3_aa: CSARAGLVVTDTQYF

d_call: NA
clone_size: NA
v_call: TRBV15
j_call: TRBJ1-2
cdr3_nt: TGTGCCACCAGCAGAGATCGAGGACGGTCCGGTTCTAACTATGGCTACACCTTC
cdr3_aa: CATSRDRGRSGSNYGYTF

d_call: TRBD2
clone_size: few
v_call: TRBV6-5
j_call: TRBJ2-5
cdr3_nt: TGTGCCAGCAGTTACATTGGCGGGGGGCAAGAGACCCAGTACTTC
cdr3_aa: CASSYIGGGQETQYF

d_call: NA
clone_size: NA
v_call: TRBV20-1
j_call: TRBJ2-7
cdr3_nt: TGCAGTGCTCCTCGGGACGGTTACTACGAGCAGTACTTC
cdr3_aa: CSAPRDGYYEQYF

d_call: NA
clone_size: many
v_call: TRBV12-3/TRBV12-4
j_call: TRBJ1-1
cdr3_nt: TGTGCCAGCAGTAGGGCTCCACAGAACACTGAAGCTTTCTTT
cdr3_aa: CASSRAPQNTEAFF

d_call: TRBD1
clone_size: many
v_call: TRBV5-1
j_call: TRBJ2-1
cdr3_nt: TGCGCCAGTGCGAACCGGGACAGTAACAATGAGCAGTTCTTC
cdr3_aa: CASANRDSNNEQFF

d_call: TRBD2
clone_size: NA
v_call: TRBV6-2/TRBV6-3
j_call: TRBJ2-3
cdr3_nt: TGTGCCAGCAGTCTTGGGACTAGCGTGGAAGATACGCAGTATTTT
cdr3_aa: CASSLGTSVEDTQYF

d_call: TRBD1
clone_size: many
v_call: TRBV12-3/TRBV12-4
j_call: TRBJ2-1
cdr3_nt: TGTGCCAGCAGTTTATTGGGACAGGGAACGCGGGAGCAGTTCTTC
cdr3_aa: CASSLLGQGTREQFF

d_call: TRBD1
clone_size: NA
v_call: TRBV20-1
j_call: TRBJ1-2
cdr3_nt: TGCAGTGCTGAGGGGGACAGGGCCTATGGCTACACCTTC
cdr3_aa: CSAEGDRAYGYTF

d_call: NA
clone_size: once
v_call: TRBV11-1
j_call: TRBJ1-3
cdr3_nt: TGTGCCAGCAGCCCTGACAGCCTCTCTGGAAACACCATATATTTT
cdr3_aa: CASSPDSLSGNTIYF

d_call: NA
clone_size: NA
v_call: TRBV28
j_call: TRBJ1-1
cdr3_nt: TGTGCCAGCAGTTTAGGGGGCTTGAGGGCGAACACTGAAGCTTTCTTT
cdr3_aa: CASSLGGLRANTEAFF

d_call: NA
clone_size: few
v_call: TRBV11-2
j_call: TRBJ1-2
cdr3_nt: TGTGCCAGCAGCTTAGTGCGGGCGGGCCATGGCTACACCTTC
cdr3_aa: CASSLVRAGHGYTF

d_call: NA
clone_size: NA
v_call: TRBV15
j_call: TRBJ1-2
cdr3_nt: TGTGCCACCAGCAGCGAGGGGTTTGGCTACACCTTC
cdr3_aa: CATSSEGFGYTF

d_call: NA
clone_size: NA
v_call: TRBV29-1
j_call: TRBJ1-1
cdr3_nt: TGCAGCGGTGGAATCCCGGGTCCCGGGGGCACTGAAGCTTTCTTT
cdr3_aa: CSGGIPGPGGTEAFF

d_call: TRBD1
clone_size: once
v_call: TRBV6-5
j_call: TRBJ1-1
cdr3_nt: TGTGCCAGCAGTTACTTCGGGGACAGGATGAACACTGAAGCTTTCTTT
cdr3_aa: CASSYFGDRMNTEAFF

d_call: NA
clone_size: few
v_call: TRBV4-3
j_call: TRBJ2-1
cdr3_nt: TGCGCCAGCAGCCAAGACTTCATAAAAGCAAGGATATATCACAATGAGCAGTTCTTC
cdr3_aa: CASSQDFIKARIYHNEQFF

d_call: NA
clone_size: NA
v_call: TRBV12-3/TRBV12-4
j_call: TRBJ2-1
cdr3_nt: TGTGCCAGCACCCCTGGGCTAGCGAGCGATGAGCAGTTCTTC
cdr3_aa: CASTPGLASDEQFF

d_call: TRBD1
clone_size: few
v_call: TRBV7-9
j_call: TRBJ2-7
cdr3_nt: TGTGCCAGCAGCCTGGGACAGGGGAAGACTTACGAGCAGTACTTC
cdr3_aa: CASSLGQGKTYEQYF

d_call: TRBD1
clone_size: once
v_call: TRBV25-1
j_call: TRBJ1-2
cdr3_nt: TGTGCCAGCAGTGGCGCCGGGACAGGGAACTATGGCTACACCTTC
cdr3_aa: CASSGAGTGNYGYTF

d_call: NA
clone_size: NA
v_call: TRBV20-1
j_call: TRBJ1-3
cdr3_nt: TGCAGTGCGCCAAGACAGGGAAACACCATATATTTT
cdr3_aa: CSAPRQGNTIYF

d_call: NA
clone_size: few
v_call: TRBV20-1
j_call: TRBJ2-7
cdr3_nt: TGCAGTGCTAGAAGGGACCACGAGCAGTACTTC
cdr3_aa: CSARRDHEQYF

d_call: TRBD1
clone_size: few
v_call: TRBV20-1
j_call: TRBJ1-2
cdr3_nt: TGCAGTGCTGAACAGGGGGAGGGGAGTTATGGCTACACCTTC
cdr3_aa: CSAEQGEGSYGYTF

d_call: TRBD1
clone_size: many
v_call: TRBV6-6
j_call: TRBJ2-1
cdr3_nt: TGTGCCAGCAGGGGACAGGGAATCGAGCAGTTCTTC
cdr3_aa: CASRGQGIEQFF

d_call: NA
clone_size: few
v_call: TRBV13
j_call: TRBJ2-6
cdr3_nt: TGTGCCAGCAGCTCCTTATTAGCCGGGGCCAACGTCCTGACTTTC
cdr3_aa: CASSSLLAGANVLTF

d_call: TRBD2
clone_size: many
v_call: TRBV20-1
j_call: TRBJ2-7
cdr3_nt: TGCAGTGCTAGAGATTCGGGACTAGCGGGGTACGAGCAGTACTTC
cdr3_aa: CSARDSGLAGYEQYF

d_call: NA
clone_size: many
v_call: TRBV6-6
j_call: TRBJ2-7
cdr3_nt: TGTGCCAGCACCGACGGGGGCCCCCACGAGCAGTACTTC
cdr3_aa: CASTDGGPHEQYF

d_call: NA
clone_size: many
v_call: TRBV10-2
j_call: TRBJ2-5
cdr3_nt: TGCGCCAGCAGTGAGAGGCTCTTGGGGACCCAGTACTTC
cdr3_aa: CASSERLLGTQYF

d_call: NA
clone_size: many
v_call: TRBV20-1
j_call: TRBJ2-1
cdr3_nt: TGCAGTGCTAGTTCCTCCCTCCCCTACAATGAGCAGTTCTTC
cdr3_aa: CSASSSLPYNEQFF

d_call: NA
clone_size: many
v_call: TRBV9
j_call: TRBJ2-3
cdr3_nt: TGTGCCAGCAGCGTAGGGAGATCCGCCGCGACGCAGTATTTT
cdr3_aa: CASSVGRSAATQYF

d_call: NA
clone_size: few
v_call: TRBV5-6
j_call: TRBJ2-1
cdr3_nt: TGTGCCAGCAGCCCCTCGCCCGACAGGGAGCAGTTCTTC
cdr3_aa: CASSPSPDREQFF

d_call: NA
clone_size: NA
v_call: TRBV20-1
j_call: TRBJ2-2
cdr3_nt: TGCAGTGCTATGGGGACCGGGGAGCTGTTTTTT
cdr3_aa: CSAMGTGELFF

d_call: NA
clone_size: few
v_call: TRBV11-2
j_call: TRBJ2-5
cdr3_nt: TGTGCCAGCAGAAGGGGGGGGGTAGCGGGCCCCGAGACCCAGTACTTC
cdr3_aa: CASRRGGVAGPETQYF

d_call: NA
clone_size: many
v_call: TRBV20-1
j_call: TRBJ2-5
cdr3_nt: TGCAGTGCCATCGCCGCAGGGGGGGTCCAAGAGACCCAGTACTTC
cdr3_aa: CSAIAAGGVQETQYF

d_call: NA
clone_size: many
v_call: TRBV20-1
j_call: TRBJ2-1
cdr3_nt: TGCAGTGCTAGCCCTAGCCCGACGGGTGAGCAGTTCTTC
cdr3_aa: CSASPSPTGEQFF

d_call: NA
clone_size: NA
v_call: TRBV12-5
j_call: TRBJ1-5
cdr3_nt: TGTGCTAGTGGCAACGACAGGACCAACAATCAGCCCCAGCATTTT
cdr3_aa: CASGNDRTNNQPQHF